What follows are 24 T cell receptor beta chains derived from one specimen sequenced in a study of T cell clones after liver transplantation. Data came from immunoSEQ multiplex PCR; TCRdb stores just in-frame clones and leaves some out. The table has about 74,000 clones, 75% to 90% seen once. This specimen was CD4+ T cells from blood, taken before liver transplant. The receptors were gathered from a human donor who received a liver transplant.

The J gene is TRBJ1-5, the V gene TRBV19; no definite D call. Germline CDR1 LNHDA, CDR2 SQIVND (reference sequence). Trimming took 7 bases from V and 5 from J, leaving 18 bases between them. This CDR3 has 15 amino acids. The CDR3 loop is CASTRASTQDQPQHF. The CDR3 nucleotides read TGTGCCAGTACTCGGGCCTCGACCCAAGATCAGCCCCAGCATTTT.

This clone was seen a single time. The V call is TRBV5-1, the J call TRBJ2-7, with TRBD1 matching 7 bases. CDR1 and CDR2 from the germline V gene are SGHRS and YFSETQ. J gave up 0 bases and V 4 bases, and 7 bases lay outside the gene matches. The CDR3 totals 15 residues. The CDR3 reads CASSLTGSTSYEQYF. The CDR3 DNA reads as TGCGCCAGCAGCCTGACAGGGAGTACCTCCTACGAGCAGTACTTC.

V and J are TRBV7-9 and TRBJ2-5, with 9 bases identical to TRBD1. J was trimmed by 5 bases and V by 5 bases; bases with no gene match: 6. The CDR3 has 14 amino acids. Germline CDR1 reads SEHNR; CDR2 reads FQNEAQ (reference sequence). This CDR3 is CASSLQGAGETQYF. The CDR3 DNA is TGTGCCAGCAGCCTACAGGGGGCTGGGGAGACCCAGTACTTC. The variable domain in full, completed from reference TRBV7-9 and TRBJ2-5, reads DTGVSQNPRHKITKRGQNVTFRCDPISEHNRLYWYRQTLGQGPEFLTYFQNEAQLEKSRLLSDRFSAERPKGSFSTLEIQRTEQGDSAMYLCASSLQGAGETQYFGPGTRLLVL.

The table lists this clone with a count of one. The chain recombines TRBV7-2 with TRBJ2-7; TRBD1 aligns across 7 bases. This CDR3 has 14 residues. Germline assignment: CDR1 SGHTA and CDR2 FQGNSA. Trimming removed 0 bases from V and 2 bases from J; junction bases left unmatched: 1. CDR3 region: CASSLAGGPYEQYF. The CDR3 DNA sequence: TGTGCCAGCAGCTTAGCAGGGGGCCCCTACGAGCAGTACTTC.

This clone was detected only a few times. The chain uses TRBV11-2 and TRBJ1-4; D perhaps matches TRBD1 (5 bases). The CDR3 consists of 17 residues. Per the germline V gene, CDR1 is SGHAT and CDR2 is FQNNGV. Between the trimmed V and J ends, which lost 4 bases and 6 bases, there was a span of 21 bases. In DNA form, the CDR3 reads TGTGCCAGCAGCTCCCCACCTTTAAATAGGGGAGATGAAAAACTGTTTTTT. It translates to CASSSPPLNRGDEKLFF.

V gene TRBV30 combines with J gene TRBJ2-1; TRBD2 agrees at 8 bases. The germline V gene has CDR1 GTSNPN and CDR2 SVGIG (reference sequence). The J segment lost 5 bases and the V segment lost 0 bases, leaving 6 bases of the junction unmatched. The CDR3 is 15 amino acids. Written as DNA, the CDR3 is TGTGCCTGGAGTGTACAAGCGGGGGTCCACAATGAGCAGTTCTTC. Translated: CAWSVQAGVHNEQFF. Full variable domain (remainder filled in from reference TRBV30 and TRBJ2-1): SQTIHQWPATLVQPVGSPLSLECTVEGTSNPNLYWYRQAAGRGLQLLFYSVGIGQISSEVPQNLSASRPQDRQFILSSKKLLLSDSGFYLCAWSVQAGVHNEQFFGPGTRLTVL.

In this sample, this clone turned up a few times. The J gene is TRBJ1-5, the V gene TRBV9; no reliable D call. V lost 0 bases and J 4 bases, leaving 5 bases between the germline ends. Germline CDR1 SGDLS, CDR2 YYNGEE. CDR3 size: 13 residues. This CDR3 reads CASSVDPNQPQHF. The DNA of the CDR3 is TGTGCCAGCAGCGTAGACCCTAATCAGCCCCAGCATTTT.

The V and J genes are TRBV11-1 and TRBJ1-1, with D uncertain. The length of the CDR3 is 11 residues. The germline V gene encodes CDR1 SGHAT and CDR2 FQDESV (reference sequence). V dropped 4 bases and J dropped 8 bases, with 8 bases sitting between them. CDR3 in amino acids: CASSSRVEAFF. The CDR3 DNA reads TGTGCCAGCAGCTCCCGGGTAGAAGCTTTCTTT.

The chain couples TRBV19 to TRBJ2-7; D is unresolved. Germline V gene lookup returns CDR1 LNHDA and CDR2 SQIVND (reference sequence). The CDR3 has 13 residues. The V end was cut by 3 bases, the J end by 3 bases, with 9 bases between. CDR3 in amino acids: CASSIDTDYEQYF. The CDR3 nucleotides are TGTGCCAGTAGTATCGACACCGACTACGAGCAGTACTTC.

In this sample, this clone turned up once. V usage is TRBV5-1 and J usage is TRBJ1-2; 9 nucleotides agree with TRBD1. The trim removed 4 bases at V and 8 bases at J, leaving 12 bases unmatched. Germline lookup yields CDR1 SGHRS and CDR2 YFSETQ. This CDR3 is built from 15 residues. As DNA, the CDR3 is TGCGCCAGCAGCATGCGGACAGGGGCCGGGGAAGGCTACACCTTC. Translated: CASSMRTGAGEGYTF.

The CDR3 is CASSLRGGRNEQFF. The CDR3 nucleotides are TGTGCCAGCAGTTTAAGGGGAGGGAGGAATGAGCAGTTCTTC. The chain is built from TRBV28 and TRBJ2-1; 7 nucleotides agree with TRBD2. Germline-derived CDR1 and CDR2 are MDHEN and SYDVKM. The V segment lost 2 bases and the J segment 7 bases; nucleotides outside the gene matches: 5. This CDR3 comprises 14 residues.

The chain's CDR3 is CASSVSIIRPQHF. The CDR3 nucleotides read TGTGCCAGCAGTGTCAGTATCATAAGGCCCCAGCATTTT. The chain couples TRBV2 to TRBJ1-5, with no clear D. CDR1 SNHLY and CDR2 FYNNEI come from the germline V gene. V lost 4 bases and J lost 9, with 13 bases in between. The CDR3 covers 13 residues.

The V and J genes are TRBV30 and TRBJ1-2, with 12 bases fitting TRBD1. J was trimmed by 8 bases and V by 3 bases; bases with no gene match: 7. Germline loops: CDR1 GTSNPN, CDR2 SVGIG (reference sequence). The CDR3 consists of 14 residues. CDR3 sequence reads: CAWSRDRGRQGYTF. In DNA, the CDR3 is TGTGCCTGGAGCCGGGACAGGGGGCGACAAGGCTACACCTTC.

The genes are TRBV11-2 and TRBJ2-1; 8 bases align to TRBD2. Germline V lookup: CDR1 SGHAT, CDR2 FQNNGV. V gave up 4 bases and J gave up 4 bases; unmatched junction bases: 6. There are 15 residues in the CDR3. CDR3 amino acids: CASSSTSGPYNEQFF. CDR3 DNA: TGTGCCAGCAGCTCAACTAGCGGCCCTTACAATGAGCAGTTCTTC.

The rearrangement uses TRBV15 and TRBJ2-1, with 7 bases that match TRBD2. The CDR3 consists of 16 residues. Trimming took 4 bases from V and 0 from J; bases not matched to a gene: 6. Germline assignment: CDR1 LNHNV and CDR2 YYDKDF (reference sequence). The CDR3 spells CATSTLERGSYNEQFF. The CDR3, as DNA: TGTGCCACCAGCACTCTTGAGCGGGGCTCCTACAATGAGCAGTTCTTC.

This clone has just one count. V gene TRBV5-6 combines with J gene TRBJ2-7, with TRBD2 matching over 9 bases. Germline V gene lookup returns CDR1 SGHDT and CDR2 YYEEEE. J gave up 6 bases and V 4 bases, and 14 bases lay outside the gene matches. CDR3 size: 16 residues. The CDR3 nucleotides are TGTGCCAGCAGCCGGGGGGTGGCTAGCGGGATAGCCGAGCAGTACTTC. It translates to CASSRGVASGIAEQYF.

This clone was found once. The genes are TRBV5-1 and TRBJ2-5; TRBD2 matches 15 bases. The V and J ends lost 4 bases and 5 bases, in that order; junction bases with no gene match: 6. Germline CDR1 is SGHRS and CDR2 is YFSETQ. There are 16 residues in the CDR3. The CDR3 region has the DNA TGCGCCAGCAGCACGGGACTAGCGGGAGGATCGGAGACCCAGTACTTC. This translates into CASSTGLAGGSETQYF.

This clone was seen only a few times. The J gene is TRBJ1-3, the V gene TRBV2; D is unclear. The germline CDR1 and CDR2 sequences are SNHLY and FYNNEI. The CDR3 loop spans 14 amino acids. Trimming removed 8 bases at V and 2 bases at J, with 13 bases between. The CDR3 nucleotides read TGTGCCAGCGGAGACGGCGGGGCTGGAAACACCATATATTTT. The encoded protein is CASGDGGAGNTIYF.

The rearrangement joins TRBV5-1 to TRBJ1-2; D gene uncertain. CDR3 length equals 11 residues. Trimming took off 4 bases at V and 4 bases at J, with 5 bases between the two ends. Germline CDR1 is SGHRS and CDR2 is YFSETQ. This chain's CDR3 is CASSRGYGYTF. The CDR3 DNA sequence: TGCGCCAGCAGCCGGGGCTATGGCTACACCTTC.

The gene calls are TRBV20-1 and TRBJ1-2; D gene uncertain. V gave up 5 bases and J gave up 2 bases, with 3 bases separating them. The CDR3 spans 10 residues. The germline V gene encodes CDR1 DFQATT and CDR2 SNEGSKA (reference sequence). CDR3 amino acids: CSADNYGYTF. In nucleotides, the CDR3 is TGCAGTGCTGACAACTATGGCTACACCTTC.

The chain recombines TRBV30 with TRBJ1-4; D may be TRBD1 (5 bases). CDR3 length equals 14 residues. Trimming removed 4 bases at V and 8 bases at J, with 17 bases between. The germline CDR1 and CDR2 sequences are GTSNPN and SVGIG (reference sequence). The CDR3 sequence: CAWTRDFRPEKLFF. DNA of the CDR3: TGTGCCTGGACCCGGGACTTTAGGCCGGAAAAACTGTTTTTT.

The chain combines TRBV5-4 with TRBJ2-7; TRBD2 matches at 7 bases. The CDR3 loop spans 15 amino acids. Germline values: CDR1 SGHNT, CDR2 YYREEE (reference sequence). The trim removed 6 bases at V and 0 bases at J, leaving 9 bases unmatched. The CDR3 here is CASTLRGDPSYEQYF. As DNA, the CDR3 is TGTGCCAGCACCCTACGGGGGGATCCCTCCTACGAGCAGTACTTC. The full variable domain, its missing parts supplied by reference TRBV5-4 and TRBJ2-7, is ETGVTQSPTHLIKTRGQQVTLRCSSQSGHNTVSWYQQALGQGPQFIFQYYREEENGRGNFPPRFSGLQFPNYSSELNVNALELDDSALYLCASTLRGDPSYEQYFGPGTRLTVT.

This rearrangement joins TRBV6-1 to TRBJ2-1, with a weak D call TRBD2 (6 bases). Germline loops: CDR1 MNHNS, CDR2 SASEGT. The CDR3 is 16 residues long. Trimming took 3 bases from V and 5 from J, leaving 17 bases between them. CDR3 in amino acids: CASSDLRDWWDNEQFF. CDR3 coding DNA: TGTGCCAGCAGTGACCTCCGGGACTGGTGGGACAATGAGCAGTTCTTC.

The CDR3 protein is CASYSKIEMRENEQFF. The CDR3 DNA follows: TGTGCCAGCTATTCTAAGATTGAAATGAGGGAGAATGAGCAGTTCTTC. The chain employs TRBV27 and TRBJ2-1; D possibly corresponds to TRBD2 (5 bases). This CDR3 is 16 amino acids long. V lost 8 bases and J lost 7, with 24 bases in between. In germline, CDR1 is MNHEY, CDR2 SMNVEV (reference sequence).